The clone carrying this T cell receptor (beta chain) was picked up a small number of times. The antigen remains unidentified. This specimen belongs to a study of T cells in Graves' hyperthyroidism and ophthalmopathy. Findings of the study overall: Among clonotypes expanded in thyroid above 0.001, most were also found in blood.

The CDR3 spans 14 residues. Germline CDR1 is LNHDA and CDR2 is SQIVND (reference sequence). Unmatched junction bases numbered 2, after V lost 6 bases and J lost 3 bases. The diagnoses drew upon clinical symptoms, serum thyroxine and TRAb, thyroid ultrasound and orbital computed tomography. Cells are PBMCs isolated from about 10 ml of fresh blood. Using RNA transcripts as the source, TCR beta CDR3 regions were amplified. The TCR CDR3 was amplified in a first-round RT-PCR using the HTBI primer set. TCRdb reprocessed the multiplex PCR reads with MiXCR, giving one entry per CDR3 protein. The table includes 250,000 or so distinct CDR3 sequences, about 17% detected once.

V gene TRBV19 combines with J gene TRBJ2-6, with 7 bases matching TRBD1. The sequenced sample was blood. The receptor's source is a woman aged 18-29 years with Graves' ophthalmopathy. CDR3 nucleotides: TGTGCCAGTAGACAGGGGCTTGGGGCCAACGTCCTGACTTTC. As protein: CASRQGLGANVLTF.